The source of this T cell receptor beta chain is a study of T cell changes during pregnancy in multiple sclerosis. Some clones are missing from TCRdb's copy, which holds only in-frame ones; the method was immunoSEQ multiplex PCR. Of 85,000 to 130,000 clones detected, approximately 90% appear once; the ten largest clones hold around 1.2%. V lost 5 bases and J lost 10; bases outside the gene matches: 3. The CDR3 consists of 14 residues. Looked up from germline, CDR1 is SEHNR and CDR2 is FQNEAQ (reference sequence). The chain uses TRBV7-9 and TRBJ2-1; 15 positions match TRBD2. This receptor was obtained from a female donor with multiple sclerosis, enrolled in a pregnancy study. The sample in question was peripheral blood, obtained in the second trimester of pregnancy. CDR3 amino acids: CASSPGTSGREQFF. CDR3 nucleotide sequence: TGTGCCAGCAGCCCCGGGACTAGCGGGAGGGAGCAGTTCTTC.